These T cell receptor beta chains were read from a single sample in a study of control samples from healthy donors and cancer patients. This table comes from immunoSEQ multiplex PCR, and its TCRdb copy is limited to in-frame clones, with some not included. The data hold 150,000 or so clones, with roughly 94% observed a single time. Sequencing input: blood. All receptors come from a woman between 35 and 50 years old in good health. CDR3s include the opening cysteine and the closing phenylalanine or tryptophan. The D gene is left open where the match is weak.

CDR3aa: CASSLLGETQYF
j_gene: TRBJ2-5
v_gene: TRBV7-9
d_gene: -

CDR3aa: CAIRPYRNNEQFF
j_gene: TRBJ2-1
v_gene: TRBV10-3
d_gene: -

CDR3aa: CASSYGSQLRPTNEKLFF
j_gene: TRBJ1-4
v_gene: TRBV6-8
d_gene: -

CDR3aa: CASSFGVLGGAYEKLFF
j_gene: TRBJ1-4
v_gene: TRBV5-1
d_gene: TRBD1

CDR3aa: CASSLVAGLTEAFF
j_gene: TRBJ1-1
v_gene: TRBV11-2
d_gene: -

CDR3aa: CASGHDTRVMNSPLHF
j_gene: TRBJ1-6
v_gene: TRBV12-5
d_gene: -

CDR3aa: CASSLAGGPTDTQYF
j_gene: TRBJ2-3
v_gene: TRBV7-6
d_gene: TRBD2

CDR3aa: CASSIGLITYSIGYGYTF
j_gene: TRBJ1-2
v_gene: TRBV19
d_gene: -

CDR3aa: CASRQGAEAFF
j_gene: TRBJ1-1
v_gene: TRBV10-2
d_gene: TRBD1

CDR3aa: CASSRSTGAGNQPQHF
j_gene: TRBJ1-5
v_gene: TRBV6-2/TRBV6-3
d_gene: TRBD1

CDR3aa: CASSFRSGKNTEAFF
j_gene: TRBJ1-1
v_gene: TRBV3-1/TRBV3-2
d_gene: -

CDR3aa: CASSLVRTNQPQHF
j_gene: TRBJ1-5
v_gene: TRBV27
d_gene: -

CDR3aa: CAWRIKGAQGQPQHF
j_gene: TRBJ1-5
v_gene: TRBV30
d_gene: TRBD1

CDR3aa: CASSQADRAHEQYF
j_gene: TRBJ2-7
v_gene: TRBV3-1/TRBV3-2
d_gene: TRBD1

CDR3aa: CASSLVSRGNTGELFF
j_gene: TRBJ2-2
v_gene: TRBV11-2
d_gene: -

CDR3aa: CASSETPGQTNQPQHF
j_gene: TRBJ1-5
v_gene: TRBV2
d_gene: TRBD1

CDR3aa: CASSYVMGRRTGNSPLHF
j_gene: TRBJ1-6
v_gene: TRBV6-2/TRBV6-3
d_gene: -

CDR3aa: CASSSGFYGYTF
j_gene: TRBJ1-2
v_gene: TRBV12-3/TRBV12-4
d_gene: -

CDR3aa: CASSLGYRGESPLHF
j_gene: TRBJ1-6
v_gene: TRBV7-2
d_gene: TRBD1

CDR3aa: CASSYGGPTNNEQFF
j_gene: TRBJ2-1
v_gene: TRBV6-5
d_gene: -

CDR3aa: CASSLEREGQPQHF
j_gene: TRBJ1-5
v_gene: TRBV11-2
d_gene: -

CDR3aa: CASSTHRGESSGYTF
j_gene: TRBJ1-2
v_gene: TRBV9
d_gene: TRBD1

CDR3aa: CASSQAIKLGNTEAFF
j_gene: TRBJ1-1
v_gene: TRBV4-3
d_gene: -

CDR3aa: CASSFAGTGEGEQYF
j_gene: TRBJ2-7
v_gene: TRBV11-2
d_gene: TRBD1

CDR3aa: CASKSRVEGTEAFF
j_gene: TRBJ1-1
v_gene: TRBV5-1
d_gene: -

CDR3aa: CASSLGLVRANYGYTF
j_gene: TRBJ1-2
v_gene: TRBV7-9
d_gene: -

CDR3aa: CASSPGTSGIEQYF
j_gene: TRBJ2-7
v_gene: TRBV27
d_gene: TRBD2

CDR3aa: CASSWGQGNQPQHF
j_gene: TRBJ1-5
v_gene: TRBV5-1
d_gene: TRBD1

CDR3aa: CASSPLADTGELFF
j_gene: TRBJ2-2
v_gene: TRBV3-1/TRBV3-2
d_gene: -

CDR3aa: CASSSNLAGGPSFYNEQFF
j_gene: TRBJ2-1
v_gene: TRBV11-2
d_gene: TRBD2

CDR3aa: CAISIGNTIYF
j_gene: TRBJ1-3
v_gene: TRBV10-3
d_gene: -

CDR3aa: CAIRAGEQGTEAFF
j_gene: TRBJ1-1
v_gene: TRBV10-3
d_gene: -

CDR3aa: CSVEGRSSEKLFF
j_gene: TRBJ1-4
v_gene: TRBV29-1
d_gene: -

CDR3aa: CASILGRGGNTIYF
j_gene: TRBJ1-3
v_gene: TRBV2
d_gene: -

CDR3aa: CASSYPGDSGEAFF
j_gene: TRBJ1-1
v_gene: TRBV5-4
d_gene: -

CDR3aa: CASSLPNRGHYNSPLHF
j_gene: TRBJ1-6
v_gene: TRBV28
d_gene: TRBD1

CDR3aa: CASSDEGHQPQHF
j_gene: TRBJ1-5
v_gene: TRBV2
d_gene: -

CDR3aa: CASSQGTGVGELFF
j_gene: TRBJ2-2
v_gene: TRBV4-3
d_gene: -

CDR3aa: CASQRQGGLTGELFF
j_gene: TRBJ2-2
v_gene: TRBV4-1
d_gene: TRBD1

CDR3aa: CASSFTSGTVSEQFF
j_gene: TRBJ2-1
v_gene: TRBV7-2
d_gene: TRBD2

CDR3aa: CASSRPTGDQETQYF
j_gene: TRBJ2-5
v_gene: TRBV7-8
d_gene: TRBD1

CDR3aa: CASSSGDRANPRTQYF
j_gene: TRBJ2-5
v_gene: TRBV6-5
d_gene: TRBD1

CDR3aa: CAISLGRQGFNTEAFF
j_gene: TRBJ1-1
v_gene: TRBV10-3
d_gene: -